In its sample, the clone carrying this T cell receptor (beta chain) was seen a few times. No antigen is known for it. The data were obtained in a study of T cell repertoires in cytomegalovirus infection. Study-wide points: HLA-C-restricted CMV-specific TCR beta clonotypes were dominant in the ex vivo response. Cumulated frequencies of public TCR beta families served to identify carriers of CMV plus the relevant HLA.

Germline V lookup: CDR1 MGHRA, CDR2 YSYEKL. The CDR3 loop spans 15 amino acids. Trimming stripped 0 bases from V and 3 bases from J, with 11 bases between. TCRdb used MiXCR to reprocess the reads, holding one entry per CDR3 protein. The data show around 350,000 distinct CDR3 sequences, with roughly 20% seen just once and 8.7% held by the top ten. The origin of this receptor is a human donor in good health (CMV status not recorded). Some clones in this sample may be carry-over from other donors' samples. The material sequenced was PBMCs. The rearrangement links TRBV4-1 to TRBJ1-2, with D hard to call. CDR3 nucleotide sequence: TGCGCCAGCAGCCAAGAATCATTTATCGACTATGGCTACACCTTC. The encoded protein is CASSQESFIDYGYTF.